The 27 T cell receptor beta chains given below trace back to one sample, sequenced in a study of blood T cell repertoires in COVID-19. The method was immunoSEQ multiplex PCR; TCRdb's version includes in-frame clones alone and lacks a portion of them. The table has more than 300,000 clones, approximately 87% seen once; the top ten hold more than 9%. The sample comprised peripheral blood. The receptors come from a woman aged 30 to 39 with COVID-19, enrolled during active disease.

The chain employs TRBV7-2 and TRBJ1-1, with 10 bases lining up with TRBD1. Trimming at V came to 4 bases and at J to 5 bases, leaving 7 bases not matched to a gene. The CDR3 spans 15 residues. Germline CDR1 is SGHTA and CDR2 is FQGNSA. The CDR3 reads CASSSRDRGETEAFF. CDR3 DNA sequence: TGTGCCAGCAGCTCCCGGGACAGGGGAGAAACTGAAGCTTTCTTT.

This chain joins TRBV6-5 and TRBJ2-1, with TRBD2 identical over 10 bases. After removal of 6 bases from V and 5 bases from J, the junction contained 7 bases not matched to a gene. Germline CDR1 is MNHEY and CDR2 is SVGAGI. CDR3 length: 15 amino acids. The CDR3 DNA follows: TGTGCCAGCAGCCCCGGACTAGCGGAAAACAATGAGCAGTTCTTC. The encoded protein is CASSPGLAENNEQFF.

The chain is built from TRBV10-3 and TRBJ2-2; 9 bases match TRBD1. Germline CDR1 is ENHRY and CDR2 is SYGVKD. The V segment lost 7 bases and the J segment 6 bases; nucleotides outside the gene matches: 6. CDR3 length equals 14 residues. CDR3 sequence reads: CAITQRQGAGELFF. DNA of the CDR3: TGTGCCATCACCCAGCGACAGGGGGCCGGGGAGCTGTTTTTT.

This rearrangement joins TRBV10-1 to TRBJ2-7; D may be TRBD2 (5 bases). This CDR3 contains 14 residues. CDR1 and CDR2 (germline): WNHNN, SYGVQD (reference sequence). Trimming stripped 4 bases from V and 5 bases from J, with 15 bases between. The CDR3 DNA reads as TGCGCCAGCAGTGCGGGGATCCGGACGGACGAGCAGTACTTC. Residues: CASSAGIRTDEQYF.

The chain combines TRBV19 with TRBJ2-7, with 9 positions matching TRBD2. CDR1 and CDR2 (germline): LNHDA, SQIVND (reference sequence). Germline trimming cut 5 bases from V and 0 bases from J; bases unmatched to any gene: 5. This CDR3 region has 15 residues. The CDR3 nucleotides read TGTGCCAGTAGTGTTGGCGGGAGGGCCTCCTACGAGCAGTACTTC. Its translation is CASSVGGRASYEQYF.

V gene TRBV2 combines with J gene TRBJ2-7; 12 bases fit TRBD2. The CDR3 has 15 amino acids. Germline V lookup: CDR1 SNHLY, CDR2 FYNNEI. J gave up 6 bases and V 5 bases, and 8 bases lay outside the gene matches. DNA of the CDR3: TGTGCCAGCAGTCCCCGGACTAGCGGGACCGCCGAGCAGTACTTC. The encoded protein is CASSPRTSGTAEQYF. The whole variable domain, remainder taken from reference TRBV2 and TRBJ2-7, is EPEVTQTPSHQVTQMGQEVILRCVPISNHLYFYWYRQILGQKVEFLVSFYNNEISEKSEIFDDQFSVERPDGSNFTLKIRSTKLEDSAMYFCASSPRTSGTAEQYFGPGTRLTVT.

This clone has a single count. The chain joins TRBV29-1 to TRBJ2-7; 8 bases match TRBD1. The CDR3 length is 13 residues. Trimming cost V 5 bases and J 6 bases; bases outside gene matches: 9. The germline CDR1 and CDR2 sequences are SQVTM and ANQGSEA. This chain's CDR3 is CSVTYRGSIEQYF. The CDR3, as DNA: TGCAGCGTTACTTACAGGGGGTCAATCGAGCAGTACTTC.

The chain links TRBV11-3 to TRBJ2-1; D may be TRBD1 (7 bases). CDR3 length: 15 residues. Trimming removed 1 base at V and 5 bases at J, with 12 bases between. The germline gives CDR1 SGHNT, CDR2 YENEEA. CDR3 amino acids: CASSLGLGGHNEQFF. DNA for the CDR3: TGTGCCAGCAGCTTAGGACTAGGGGGCCACAATGAGCAGTTCTTC.

The chain combines TRBV5-4 with TRBJ2-2; TRBD2 aligns across 7 bases. The CDR3 has 17 amino acids. V trimming: 5 bases; J trimming: 4 bases; junction bases outside the gene matches: 14. Germline V gene lookup returns CDR1 SGHNT and CDR2 YYREEE (reference sequence). CDR3 nucleotides: TGTGCCAGCAGAAATCCACCGGGCGGGAGCGTCACCGGGGAGCTGTTTTTT. It codes for CASRNPPGGSVTGELFF.

The chain has TRBV27 and TRBJ2-1; 10 nucleotides align to TRBD1. V lost 6 bases, J lost 3 bases, and 2 bases stayed unmatched. This CDR3 has 14 residues. Per germline, CDR1 MNHEY and CDR2 SMNVEV (reference sequence). The CDR3 DNA is TGTGCCAGCAGCCGGGACAGGGGCTACAATGAGCAGTTCTTC. Encoded protein: CASSRDRGYNEQFF.

The chain has TRBV30 and TRBJ2-3, with a possible D match to TRBD2 (6 bases). The germline CDR1 and CDR2 sequences are GTSNPN and SVGIG (reference sequence). This CDR3 comprises 17 residues. Trimming stripped 3 bases from V and 6 bases from J, with 25 bases between. The CDR3 region has the DNA TGTGCCTGGAGCATTCGGGGCAGCCGATACCGGGGGGATACGCAGTATTTT. It encodes CAWSIRGSRYRGDTQYF.

The chain carries TRBV5-1 and TRBJ2-2; 10 bases agree with TRBD2. The trim removed 4 bases at V and 1 base at J, leaving 4 bases unmatched. CDR1 and CDR2 from the germline V gene are SGHRS and YFSETQ. CDR3 length: 16 amino acids. The CDR3 spells CASSVTSGKNTGELFF. CDR3 DNA: TGCGCCAGCAGCGTCACTAGCGGGAAGAACACCGGGGAGCTGTTTTTT.

This chain links TRBV15 with TRBJ2-7; D may be TRBD1 (5 bases). V was shortened by 5 bases and J by 7 bases, with 15 bases between the two germline ends. The CDR3 extends over 13 amino acids. CDR1 and CDR2 (germline): LNHNV, YYDKDF (reference sequence). CDR3 sequence: CATSPDRYREQYF. The CDR3 region has the DNA TGTGCCACCAGCCCCGACAGATATCGGGAGCAGTACTTC.

V is TRBV30 and J is TRBJ1-4; no firm D call. Trimming pared 2 bases from V and 7 bases from J, leaving 14 bases between. CDR3 length: 14 residues. CDR1 is GTSNPN and CDR2 is SVGIG in the germline V gene (reference sequence). The DNA for the CDR3 is TGTGCCTGGAGTCTACGGAGGTTGGGTGAAAAACTGTTTTTT. Translating it yields CAWSLRRLGEKLFF.

This clone was seen just once. J is TRBJ2-7 and V is TRBV12-3 or TRBV12-4; D possibly corresponds to TRBD2 (5 bases). With 6 bases removed from V and 1 base from J, the gap between germline ends came to 7 bases. This CDR3 is built from 12 residues. The CDR3, as DNA: TGTGCCAGCAGAGGAGGTTCCTACGAGCAGTACTTC. Its protein product is CASRGGSYEQYF.

CDR3 amino acids: CAWDLGGGGYTF. CDR3 bases: TGTGCCTGGGATCTGGGGGGAGGAGGCTACACCTTC. The chain uses TRBV30 and TRBJ1-2; perhaps TRBD1 as D (5 bases). Trimming took 5 bases from V and 8 from J, leaving 15 bases between them. The germline CDR1 and CDR2 sequences are GTSNPN and SVGIG (reference sequence). This CDR3 spans 12 amino acids.

Remarks on this clone: Other DNA sequences in the sample encode the same CDR3. The rearrangement uses TRBV7-2 and TRBJ2-3, with TRBD2 matching 8 bases. This CDR3 comprises 16 residues. The J segment lost 3 bases and the V segment lost 2 bases, leaving 7 bases of the junction unmatched. Germline-derived CDR1 and CDR2 are SGHTA and FQGNSA. In nucleotides, the CDR3 is TGTGCCAGCAGCTTAACCGGGACTAGTGGGACAGATACGCAGTATTTT. It encodes CASSLTGTSGTDTQYF.

The chain carries TRBV30 and TRBJ1-2, with 8 bases lining up with TRBD1. With V trimmed by 4 bases and J by 8 bases, 6 bases remained unmatched. This CDR3 spans 12 amino acids. The germline gives CDR1 GTSNPN, CDR2 SVGIG (reference sequence). CDR3 DNA sequence: TGTGCCTGGACAGGGGGCGATAAGGGCTACACCTTC. It encodes CAWTGGDKGYTF. Full variable domain (remainder filled in from reference TRBV30 and TRBJ1-2): SQTIHQWPATLVQPVGSPLSLECTVEGTSNPNLYWYRQAAGRGLQLLFYSVGIGQISSEVPQNLSASRPQDRQFILSSKKLLLSDSGFYLCAWTGGDKGYTFGSGTRLTVV.

J is TRBJ1-2 and V is TRBV28, with 7 bases that match TRBD1. Germline V gene data show CDR1 as MDHEN and CDR2 as SYDVKM. The CDR3 covers 14 residues. The V segment lost 2 bases and the J segment 3 bases; nucleotides outside the gene matches: 3. The CDR3 loop is CASSLPGGYYGYTF. CDR3 nucleotide sequence: TGTGCCAGCAGTTTACCAGGGGGTTACTATGGCTACACCTTC.

A single count supports this clone. The chain recombines TRBV29-1 with TRBJ2-4; D is perhaps TRBD2 (6 bases). There are 12 residues in the CDR3. V shed 0 bases and J shed 15 bases, with 15 bases lying between them. CDR1 is SQVTM and CDR2 is ANQGSEA in the germline V gene. The CDR3 region is CSVEDIGGVTYF. CDR3 coding DNA: TGCAGCGTTGAAGATATCGGAGGGGTTACGTACTTC.

J is TRBJ1-2 and V is TRBV6-5, with unresolved D. Germline loops: CDR1 MNHEY, CDR2 SVGAGI. V was clipped by 6 bases and J by 4 bases, with 12 bases between them. The CDR3 consists of 13 residues. CDR3 in DNA: TGTGCCAGCAGGGACTCAAGCGGCTATGGCTACACCTTC. It yields the protein CASRDSSGYGYTF.

This clone was observed a few times. Written as DNA, the CDR3 is TGCGCCAGCAGCCCTGGACTAATGACCACTGAAGCTTTCTTT. Amino acid sequence: CASSPGLMTTEAFF. The V gene is TRBV4-1, the J gene TRBJ1-1; D uncertain. CDR3 length: 14 amino acids. Germline CDR1 reads MGHRA; CDR2 reads YSYEKL. The V end lost 4 bases, the J end lost 4 bases, and 13 bases lay between the germline ends.

J is TRBJ2-3 and V is TRBV24-1; 11 positions match TRBD2. Germline CDR1 reads KGHDR; CDR2 reads SFDVKD. Unmatched junction bases numbered 11, after V lost 2 bases and J lost 5 bases. The CDR3 has 18 residues. CDR3 region: CATSDSLTSGVFLDTQYF. CDR3 bases: TGTGCCACCAGTGATTCCCTGACTAGCGGGGTCTTTCTAGATACGCAGTATTTT.

V is TRBV10-2 and J is TRBJ2-7, with a weak D call TRBD2 (5 bases). Germline V gives CDR1 WSHSY, CDR2 SAAADI. V was pared by 2 bases and J by 5 bases, with 13 bases between. The length of the CDR3 is 14 residues. CDR3 DNA sequence: TGCGCCAGCAGTGAGCGGCAGCGGCTGGACGAGCAGTACTTC. Translation: CASSERQRLDEQYF.

The gene calls are TRBV25-1 and TRBJ2-7, with D possibly matching TRBD1 (5 bases). This CDR3 is built from 14 residues. CDR1 MGHDK and CDR2 SYGVNS come from the germline V gene. V shed 3 bases and J shed 2 bases, with 11 bases lying between them. The CDR3 coding sequence is TGTGCCAGCAGTGAGCTGACAGCAACCTACGAGCAGTACTTC. Translating gives CASSELTATYEQYF.

The chain links TRBV1 to TRBJ2-3; the table's D call, TRBD2, was not checked against the DNA. TRBV1 is a documented pseudogene. The CDR3 is 17 amino acids. The CDR3 is CTSSRFPPGEKTDTQYF. CDR3 DNA: TGCACCAGCAGCCGCTTCCCCCCGGGAGAAAAGACAGATACGCAGTATTTT.

This clone was seen only once. The V call is TRBV6-5, the J call TRBJ2-4; maybe TRBD1 (6 bases). CDR3 size: 14 residues. Germline CDR1 MNHEY, CDR2 SVGAGI. V lost 5 bases, J lost 1 base, and 9 bases lay in between. The CDR3 DNA reads TGTGCCAGCAGTACCGACAGGGCCAAAAACATTCAGTACTTC. Translated, it gives CASSTDRAKNIQYF.